The rows below give T cell receptor beta chains drawn from one sample of a study of identical twins. TCRdb re-called the 5' RACE reads through MiXCR, storing one row per CDR3 protein. The sample lists roughly 710,000 distinct CDR3 sequences; around 6.1% were seen once. Source material: naive T cells sorted from blood. The receptors shown here come from a man between 18 and 35 years old in good health. The conserved cysteine and the conserved F or W are not part of the CDR3 here.

v_gene: TRBV27; CDR3aa: ASSFASHTSGANVLT
v_gene: TRBV14; CDR3aa: ASSQFAGGPYNEQF
v_gene: TRBV25-1; CDR3aa: ASSWRSTEAF
v_gene: TRBV20-1; CDR3aa: SAPTGNEQF
v_gene: TRBV19; CDR3aa: ASSTRVPGEAF
v_gene: TRBV5-1; CDR3aa: ASSPGDRVGNQPQH
v_gene: TRBV18; CDR3aa: ASSRGTGVETQY
v_gene: TRBV6-5; CDR3aa: ASSKQDQPLH
v_gene: TRBV30; CDR3aa: AWGPQGTTNEKLF
v_gene: TRBV29-1; CDR3aa: SVEDGDRAATGELF
v_gene: TRBV5-5; CDR3aa: ASGLYHGQVEQF
v_gene: TRBV9; CDR3aa: ASSTGGTSFSNEQF
v_gene: TRBV7-8; CDR3aa: ASSLAGRGNGNTIY
v_gene: TRBV5-1; CDR3aa: ASTLRSVQETQY
v_gene: TRBV29-1; CDR3aa: SVRRTNTGELF
v_gene: TRBV14; CDR3aa: ASSQVRGPPLH
v_gene: TRBV11-3; CDR3aa: ASSFGPSGLYNEQF
v_gene: TRBV20-1; CDR3aa: SARDLRESSYNSPLH